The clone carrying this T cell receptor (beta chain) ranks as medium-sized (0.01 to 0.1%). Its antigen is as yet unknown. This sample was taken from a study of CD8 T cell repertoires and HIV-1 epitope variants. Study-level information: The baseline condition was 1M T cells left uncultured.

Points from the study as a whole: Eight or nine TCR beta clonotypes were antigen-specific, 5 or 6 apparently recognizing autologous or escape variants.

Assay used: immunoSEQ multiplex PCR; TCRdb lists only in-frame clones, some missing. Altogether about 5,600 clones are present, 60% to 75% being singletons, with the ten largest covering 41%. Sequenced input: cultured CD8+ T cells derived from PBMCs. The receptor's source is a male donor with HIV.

This CDR3 reads CASSLQDGELFF. CDR3 sequence (DNA): TGTGCCAGCAGCCTTCAGGACGGGGAGCTGTTTTTT. The chain combines TRBV7-9 with TRBJ2-2; D not resolved. Between the trimmed V and J ends, which lost 5 bases and 7 bases, there was a span of 8 bases. Germline CDR1 and CDR2: SEHNR and FQNEAQ (reference sequence). This CDR3 has 12 amino acids.